The clone carrying this T cell receptor (beta chain) came up a few times. The antigen is unknown. CDR1 SGDLS and CDR2 YYNGEE come from the germline V gene. J gave up 4 bases and V 0 bases, and 5 bases lay outside the gene matches. There are 16 residues in the CDR3. The record originates from a study of T-cell memory formation after mild COVID-19. Study-level points and caveats: Balance between CD4 and CD8 was seen in clones contracting day 15 to 85, and a CD4+ lean was seen in later expanders. The study found contracting CD4+ clones mainly in CM and EM and contracting CD8+ clones in EMRA. The finding that pre-infection memory included some responding clones suggested that cross-reactive memory joined.

From the 5' RACE reads, TCRdb called clonotypes with MiXCR, one entry per CDR3 protein. The sample holds fewer than 600,000 distinct CDR3 sequences, roughly 21% seen once. The rearrangement joins TRBV9 to TRBJ2-1; 9 positions match TRBD2. This receptor was obtained from an adult woman who had mild COVID-19 (a few samples of this study predate the infection). Cell type and time point are not known. The sample consisted of PBMCs or a T cell subset sorted from them (not recorded which). CDR3 loop: CASSVGGAGGYNEQFF. In DNA form, the CDR3 reads TGTGCCAGCAGCGTAGGAGGAGCGGGGGGATACAATGAGCAGTTCTTC.